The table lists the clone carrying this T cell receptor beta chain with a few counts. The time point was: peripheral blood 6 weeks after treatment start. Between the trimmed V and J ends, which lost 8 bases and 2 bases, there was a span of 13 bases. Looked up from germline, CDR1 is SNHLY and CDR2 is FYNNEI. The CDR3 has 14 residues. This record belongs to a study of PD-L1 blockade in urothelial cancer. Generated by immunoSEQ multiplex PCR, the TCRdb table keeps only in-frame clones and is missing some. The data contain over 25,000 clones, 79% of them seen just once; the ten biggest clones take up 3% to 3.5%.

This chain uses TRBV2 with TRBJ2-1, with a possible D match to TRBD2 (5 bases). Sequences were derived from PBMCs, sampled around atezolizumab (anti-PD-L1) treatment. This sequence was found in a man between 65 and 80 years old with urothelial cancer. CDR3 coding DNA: TGTGCCAGCGGACTCCCGGGCCCCTACAATGAGCAGTTCTTC. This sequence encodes CASGLPGPYNEQFF. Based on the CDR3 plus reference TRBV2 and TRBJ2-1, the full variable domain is EPEVTQTPSHQVTQMGQEVILRCVPISNHLYFYWYRQILGQKVEFLVSFYNNEISEKSEIFDDQFSVERPDGSNFTLKIRSTKLEDSAMYFCASGLPGPYNEQFFGPGTRLTVL.